These 32 T cell receptor beta chains were sequenced from one sample in a study of cytomegalovirus exposure and HLA in healthy donors. This table comes from immunoSEQ multiplex PCR, and its TCRdb copy is limited to in-frame clones, with some not included. Among approximately 270,000 clones listed, 70% to 90% were seen once. Sequenced material: PBMCs. The receptors were sampled from a woman younger than 30 in good health and CMV-seronegative.

The chain combines TRBV27 with TRBJ1-2; 9 bases match TRBD1. V lost 5 bases, J lost 8 bases, and 6 bases stayed unmatched. CDR3 length: 13 residues. CDR1 is MNHEY and CDR2 is SMNVEV in the germline V gene (reference sequence). The CDR3 DNA is TGTGCCAGCAGTCCACAGGGGGCGGGCGGCTACACCTTC. Its translation: CASSPQGAGGYTF.

The V gene is TRBV6-5, the J gene TRBJ2-7; D may be TRBD1 (7 bases). This CDR3 is built from 15 residues. V lost 6 bases, J lost 2 bases, and 17 bases lay in between. Germline-derived CDR1 and CDR2 are MNHEY and SVGAGI. The CDR3 DNA reads as TGTGCCAGCAGAACCACAGGGGAGGCGGCCTACGAGCAGTACTTC. Residues: CASRTTGEAAYEQYF.

Turning to this clone: At one boundary the junction diverges from the germline segment, which might be a read error. In nucleotides, the CDR3 is TGCGTATACGGGGGGGCCAATGAGCAGTTCTTC. Protein sequence: CVYGGANEQFF. The chain joins TRBV30 to TRBJ2-1; 8 bases match TRBD2. This CDR3 has 11 residues. Germline V gene lookup returns CDR1 GTSNPN and CDR2 SVGIG (reference sequence).

This chain connects TRBV4-3 to TRBJ2-2; D is possibly TRBD2 (5 bases). In germline, CDR1 is LGHNA, CDR2 YSLEER. V lost 3 bases to trimming and J lost 4 bases, with 6 bases between them. CDR3 length: 13 residues. CDR3 DNA: TGCGCCAGCAGCCACGGGGTCACCGGGGAGCTGTTTTTT. Residues: CASSHGVTGELFF.

V and J are TRBV7-9 and TRBJ2-3; 7 bases agree with TRBD2. CDR1 and CDR2 from the germline V gene are SEHNR and FQNEAQ (reference sequence). This CDR3 is 16 amino acids long. The ends lost 5 bases at V and 0 bases at J; junction bases unmatched: 8. Written as DNA, the CDR3 is TGTGCCAGCAGCCCGAAGCGGGGATCTAGCACAGATACGCAGTATTTT. Translating it yields CASSPKRGSSTDTQYF.

In its sample, this clone was seen once. This chain uses TRBV11-2 with TRBJ2-2, with 9 bases identical to TRBD2. This CDR3 has 16 amino acids. Germline CDR1 reads SGHAT; CDR2 reads FQNNGV. V dropped 5 bases and J dropped 2; count of bases not matched to a gene: 6. DNA of the CDR3: TGTGCCAGCAGCCCCCCAGCGGGAGGAAACACCGGGGAGCTGTTTTTT. Translating it yields CASSPPAGGNTGELFF.

This chain links TRBV19 with TRBJ2-1; 8 nucleotides agree with TRBD1. The CDR3 contains 15 residues. The germline V gene encodes CDR1 LNHDA and CDR2 SQIVND (reference sequence). With 2 bases clipped from V and 7 bases from J, the junction kept 7 bases outside the gene matches. CDR3 nucleotides: TGTGCCAGTAGTATAAGCGAGACAGGGGTTAATGAGCAGTTCTTC. Its protein is CASSISETGVNEQFF.

The table lists this clone with a few counts. The chain joins TRBV18 to TRBJ2-5; D not certain. Looked up from germline, CDR1 is KGHSH and CDR2 is LQKENI. With 3 bases removed from V and 2 bases from J, the gap between germline ends came to 13 bases. The CDR3 spans 15 residues. In nucleotides, the CDR3 is TGTGCCAGCTCACCGACAACACGTAAACAAGAGACCCAGTACTTC. Its protein is CASSPTTRKQETQYF.

The rearrangement uses TRBV7-6 and TRBJ1-4; 9 bases agree with TRBD1. Germline trimming cut 5 bases from V and 7 bases from J; bases unmatched to any gene: 5. Germline loops: CDR1 SGHVS, CDR2 FNYEAQ. The CDR3 covers 14 residues. CDR3 protein: CASSPRTGAEKLFF. The CDR3 DNA is TGTGCCAGCAGCCCGAGGACAGGGGCTGAAAAACTGTTTTTT.

The chain carries TRBV6-5 and TRBJ2-7, with D tentatively TRBD2 (5 bases). CDR1 is MNHEY, CDR2 SVGAGI, per germline. Trimming removed 2 bases from V and 0 bases from J, with 11 bases in between. This CDR3 has 15 amino acids. Written as DNA, the CDR3 is TGTGCCAGCAGTTACAATGGGAGATTCTCCTACGAGCAGTACTTC. It specifies CASSYNGRFSYEQYF.

This clone was detected a few times. The V and J genes are TRBV10-3 and TRBJ1-1, with a tentative D call TRBD1 (5 bases). The germline gives CDR1 ENHRY, CDR2 SYGVKD. The CDR3 is 12 amino acids. V was trimmed by 10 bases and J by 3 bases, leaving 12 bases between them. The CDR3: CATSGDYTEAFF. DNA for the CDR3: TGTGCCACCTCGGGGGATTACACTGAAGCTTTCTTT.

The chain uses TRBV6-1 and TRBJ1-5; unclear D gene. The CDR3 is 14 amino acids. Germline CDR1 is MNHNS and CDR2 is SASEGT. Trimming removed 5 bases from V and 1 base from J, with 9 bases in between. CDR3 protein: CASSLRGSNQPQHF. CDR3 coding DNA: TGTGCCAGCAGTCTCCGGGGAAGCAATCAGCCCCAGCATTTT.

The chain couples TRBV13 to TRBJ2-3, with TRBD2 matching over 7 bases. This CDR3 has 18 residues. Germline lookup yields CDR1 PRHDT and CDR2 FYEKMQ (reference sequence). J lost 0 bases, V lost 0 bases, and 9 bases had no gene match. The chain's CDR3 is CASSLGRESAASTDTQYF. Written as DNA, the CDR3 is TGTGCCAGCAGCTTAGGGCGGGAGTCGGCCGCTAGCACAGATACGCAGTATTTT.

The J gene is TRBJ2-7, the V gene TRBV19; possible D gene TRBD1, 6 bases. Germline V gene data show CDR1 as LNHDA and CDR2 as SQIVND (reference sequence). With 5 bases removed from V and 2 bases from J, the gap between germline ends came to 16 bases. The CDR3 is 15 residues long. The CDR3 DNA is TGTGCCAGTAGTCGTGAGGGGGTAATTCCCTACGAGCAGTACTTC. This gives the protein CASSREGVIPYEQYF.

This clone was seen only once. CDR3 sequence (DNA): TGTGCCAGCAGTTACTCGAGGCGTCTTTATGGCTACACCTTC. Translation: CASSYSRRLYGYTF. The chain has TRBV6-5 and TRBJ1-2; unclear D gene. The germline CDR1 and CDR2 sequences are MNHEY and SVGAGI. This CDR3 is built from 14 residues. V lost 0 bases to trimming and J lost 5 bases, with 10 bases between them.

This clone was recorded once. V is TRBV5-6 and J is TRBJ2-3; maybe TRBD2 (5 bases). The V end lost 0 bases, the J end lost 2 bases, and 10 bases lay between the germline ends. In germline, CDR1 is SGHDT, CDR2 YYEEEE. There are 15 residues in the CDR3. CDR3 nucleotide sequence: TGTGCCAGCAGCTTGGTGCTAGCAGACACAGATACGCAGTATTTT. Translating it yields CASSLVLADTDTQYF. Variable domain in full (rest from reference TRBV5-6 and TRBJ2-3): DAGVTQSPTHLIKTRGQQVTLRCSPKSGHDTVSWYQQALGQGPQFIFQYYEEEERQRGNFPDRFSGHQFPNYSSELNVNALLLGDSALYLCASSLVLADTDTQYFGPGTRLTVL.

The chain links TRBV14 to TRBJ2-7; 8 nucleotides agree with TRBD1. Trimming cost V 3 bases and J 2 bases; bases outside gene matches: 3. Germline V gene data show CDR1 as SGHDN and CDR2 as FVKESK. The CDR3 is made up of 14 amino acids. The CDR3 protein is CASSQADRAYEQYF. CDR3 nucleotide sequence: TGTGCCAGCAGCCAGGCGGACAGGGCCTACGAGCAGTACTTC.

This clone was counted ten times or more. The chain uses TRBV6-4 and TRBJ2-3; TRBD2 aligns across 8 bases. J gave up 1 base and V 0 bases, and 0 bases lay outside the gene matches. The length of the CDR3 is 15 residues. In germline, CDR1 is MRHNA, CDR2 SNTAGT. The CDR3 here is CASSDSSGGTDTQYF. As DNA, the CDR3 is TGTGCCAGCAGTGACTCTAGCGGGGGCACAGATACGCAGTATTTT.

The rearrangement uses TRBV4-3 and TRBJ1-2, with D possibly TRBD1 on 6 matching bases. The CDR3 is 14 amino acids. The V and J ends lost 0 bases and 4 bases respectively, with 9 bases between them. The germline gives CDR1 LGHNA, CDR2 YSLEER. The CDR3 is CASSQEDRPYGYTF. The DNA for the CDR3 is TGCGCCAGCAGCCAAGAGGACAGACCCTATGGCTACACCTTC.

The J gene is TRBJ1-5, the V gene TRBV15; D is ambiguous. CDR1 and CDR2 (germline): LNHNV, YYDKDF (reference sequence). The CDR3 has 16 amino acids. V lost 0 bases to trimming and J lost 8 bases, with 17 bases between them. In nucleotides, the CDR3 is TGTGCCACCAGCAGAGATCCGGCGGCTTGGGTAGAGCCCCAGCATTTT. Its protein product is CATSRDPAAWVEPQHF.

The J gene is TRBJ2-2, the V gene TRBV27, with D uncertain. V lost 8 bases and J lost 6, with 16 bases in between. This CDR3 region has 14 residues. Germline CDR1 and CDR2: MNHEY and SMNVEV (reference sequence). CDR3 region: CASRPGRRAGELFF. As DNA, the CDR3 is TGTGCCAGCCGGCCTGGAAGGAGAGCCGGGGAGCTGTTTTTT.

This clone has a handful of counts. The V call is TRBV5-1, the J call TRBJ2-2; weak D call: TRBD1 (5 bases). Trimming stripped 0 bases from V and 2 bases from J, with 11 bases between. Germline CDR1 SGHRS, CDR2 YFSETQ. CDR3 length: 16 amino acids. DNA for the CDR3: TGCGCCAGCAGCTTGGATGGCCAGGGAAACACCGGGGAGCTGTTTTTT. It specifies CASSLDGQGNTGELFF.

This chain links TRBV11-2 with TRBJ2-7; TRBD2 aligns across 11 bases. The CDR3 has 15 residues. Germline assignment: CDR1 SGHAT and CDR2 FQNNGV. J gave up 2 bases and V 2 bases, and 2 bases lay outside the gene matches. The CDR3 nucleotides read TGTGCCAGCAGCTTACTAGCGGGAGGACCCTACGAGCAGTACTTC. It codes for CASSLLAGGPYEQYF.

The rearrangement uses TRBV30 and TRBJ1-2; D may be TRBD1 (6 bases). V lost 1 base to trimming and J lost 1 base, with 16 bases between them. Germline V CDR1 and CDR2: GTSNPN, SVGIG (reference sequence). There are 16 residues in the CDR3. This chain's CDR3 is CAWSEGGGRVNYGYTF. As DNA, the CDR3 is TGTGCCTGGAGTGAAGGTGGGGGCAGGGTTAACTATGGCTACACCTTC.

The J gene is TRBJ1-2, the V gene TRBV11-2; no clear D. V was clipped by 6 bases and J by 0 bases, with 11 bases between them. This CDR3 spans 14 amino acids. CDR1 is SGHAT, CDR2 FQNNGV, per germline. The CDR3 DNA reads as TGTGCCAGCAGGGTCGACGGGACTAACTATGGCTACACCTTC. Translating gives CASRVDGTNYGYTF.

The V call is TRBV6-4, the J call TRBJ1-1, with D unclear. The CDR3 is 15 amino acids. Germline V gene data show CDR1 as MRHNA and CDR2 as SNTAGT. Deletions cut 3 bases from V and 0 bases from J, with 11 bases between. The CDR3 DNA follows: TGTGCCAGCAGTGAGTTTTTCGGTATGAACACTGAAGCTTTCTTT. Protein: CASSEFFGMNTEAFF.

The V and J genes are TRBV6-5 and TRBJ1-1; D gene unclear. This CDR3 region has 13 residues. V dropped 2 bases and J dropped 5 bases, with 9 bases sitting between them. Per germline, CDR1 MNHEY and CDR2 SVGAGI. CDR3 coding DNA: TGTGCCAGCAGTTACAACAGTGGGACTGAAGCTTTCTTT. Protein sequence: CASSYNSGTEAFF.

The DNA for the CDR3 is TGTGCCAGCAGTGCCGGGACAGGGGCGCTCACTGAAGCTTTCTTT. Amino acids: CASSAGTGALTEAFF. This chain links TRBV6-4 with TRBJ1-1; 10 bases agree with TRBD1. Germline CDR1 is MRHNA and CDR2 is SNTAGT. The V and J ends lost 4 bases and 4 bases, in that order; junction bases with no gene match: 6. The CDR3 length is 15 residues.

The count of this clone is one. The rearrangement links TRBV6-5 to TRBJ1-1, with TRBD1 matching 9 bases. The trim removed 7 bases at V and 4 bases at J, leaving 7 bases unmatched. This CDR3 comprises 14 residues. CDR1 and CDR2 (germline): MNHEY, SVGAGI. Here the CDR3 DNA reads TGTGCCAGCAAAAGGGACAGGGACTTCACTGAAGCTTTCTTT. Protein product: CASKRDRDFTEAFF.

In this sample, this clone turned up once. V gene TRBV6-6 combines with J gene TRBJ2-7, with D maybe TRBD2 (5 bases). This CDR3 spans 11 amino acids. Germline V gives CDR1 MNHNY, CDR2 SVGAGI (reference sequence). Deletions cut 10 bases from V and 1 base from J, with 8 bases between. The CDR3 protein is CATWRSYEQYF. In DNA, the CDR3 is TGTGCCACCTGGAGGTCCTACGAGCAGTACTTC.

The rearrangement uses TRBV10-2 and TRBJ2-3; 7 bases map to TRBD1. The ends lost 0 bases at V and 4 bases at J; junction bases unmatched: 1. Germline V lookup: CDR1 WSHSY, CDR2 SAAADI. This CDR3 contains 14 residues. The CDR3 protein is CASSESGTADTQYF. The CDR3 DNA reads as TGCGCCAGCAGTGAGTCGGGGACAGCAGATACGCAGTATTTT.

CDR3 DNA sequence: TGTGCCAGCAGCGTAGCTGCGGGCACCTACAATGAGCAGTTCTTC. This translates into CASSVAAGTYNEQFF. The rearrangement uses TRBV9 and TRBJ2-1, with TRBD2 as a possible D gene (5 bases). CDR3 size: 15 residues. The V and J ends lost 0 bases and 2 bases respectively, with 9 bases between them. Germline CDR1 reads SGDLS; CDR2 reads YYNGEE.